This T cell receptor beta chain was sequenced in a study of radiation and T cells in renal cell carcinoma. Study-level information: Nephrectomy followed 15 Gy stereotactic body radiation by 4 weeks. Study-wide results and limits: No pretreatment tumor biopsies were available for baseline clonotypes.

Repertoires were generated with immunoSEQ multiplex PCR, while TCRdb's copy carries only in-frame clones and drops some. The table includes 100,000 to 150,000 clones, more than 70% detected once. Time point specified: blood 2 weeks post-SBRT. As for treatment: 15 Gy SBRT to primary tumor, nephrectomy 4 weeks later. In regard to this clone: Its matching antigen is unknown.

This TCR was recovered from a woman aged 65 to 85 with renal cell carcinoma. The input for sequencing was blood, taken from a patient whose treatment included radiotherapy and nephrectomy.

In nucleotides, the CDR3 is TGTGCCAGCAGCCCCCCTAGCACAGATACGCAGTATTTT. Residues: CASSPPSTDTQYF. V and J are TRBV7-2 and TRBJ2-3; no reliable D call. Trimming left V 5 bases short and J 0 bases short, with 6 bases between. Germline V lookup: CDR1 SGHTA, CDR2 FQGNSA. The length of the CDR3 is 13 residues. The complete variable domain, with remaining parts taken from reference TRBV7-2 and TRBJ2-3, reads GAGVSQSPSNKVTEKGKDVELRCDPISGHTALYWYRQSLGQGLEFLIYFQGNSAPDKSGLPSDRFSAERTGGSVSTLTIQRTQQEDSAVYLCASSPPSTDTQYFGPGTRLTVL.